The text below deals with one TCR beta chain. The data derive from a study of CXCR3-negative and CXCR3-positive naive CD8 T cells. The libraries of TRB cDNA were prepared using 5' RACE with UMI labels. TCRdb reprocessed the 5' RACE reads and stores each CDR3 protein as one record, lacking DNA. This sample contains roughly 90,000 distinct CDR3 sequences. Germline values: CDR1 MDHEN, CDR2 SYDVKM. There are 15 residues in the CDR3. CD45RO-CCR7+CD27+CD95- defined naive CD8+ T cells. The specimen sequenced was naive CXCR3- CD8+ T cells from blood. Subset described: CD45RO-CCR7+CD27+CD95- naive CD8+ T cells lacking CXCR3 (TNR3-). The rearrangement uses TRBV28 and TRBJ2-5; TCRdb lists TRBD2, though no DNA is available to test this call. The sequence was collected from a human donor in good health. Some clones in this sample may be carry-over from other donors' samples. The CDR3 region is CASSLSTSGSETQYF.